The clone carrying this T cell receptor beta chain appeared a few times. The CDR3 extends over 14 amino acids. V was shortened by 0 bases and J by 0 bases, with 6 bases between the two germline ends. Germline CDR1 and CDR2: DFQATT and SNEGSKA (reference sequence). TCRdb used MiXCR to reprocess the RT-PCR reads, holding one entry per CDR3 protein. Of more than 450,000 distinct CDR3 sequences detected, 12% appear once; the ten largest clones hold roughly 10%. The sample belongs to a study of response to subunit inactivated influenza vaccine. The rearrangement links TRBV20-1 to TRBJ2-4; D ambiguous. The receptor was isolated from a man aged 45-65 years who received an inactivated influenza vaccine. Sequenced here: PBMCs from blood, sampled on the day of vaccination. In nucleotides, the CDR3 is TGCAGTGCTAGAGAACTGCTAGCCAAAAACATTCAGTACTTC. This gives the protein CSARELLAKNIQYF.